The text below deals with one T cell receptor (beta chain). The antigen remains undetermined. Germline CDR1 and CDR2: MNHNS and SASEGT. V dropped 4 bases and J dropped 6 bases, with 15 bases sitting between them. This CDR3 has 14 amino acids. The data were obtained in a study of cytomegalovirus exposure and HLA in healthy donors. PCR amplification relied on 60 Vbeta primers (plus 13 Jbeta primers). Sequencing used immunoSEQ multiplex PCR; TCRdb keeps in-frame clones, though not all of them. The repertoire holds some 220,000 clones, approximately 84% seen once, with about 0.22% in the top ten. Regarding the study as a whole: In a later analysis, HLA-C alleles had the fewest associated TCRs, DRB1 alleles the most. As a later analysis showed, a missense DCLRE1C variant was linked to trimming of TCR beta V- and J-genes.

Sequences were obtained from PBMCs. The TCR sequence derives from a girl under 10 years old in good health and CMV-seronegative. The V call is TRBV6-1, the J call TRBJ1-1, with D uncertain. CDR3 loop: CASSGGTDFAEAFF. Here the CDR3 DNA reads TGTGCCAGCAGTGGAGGTACGGACTTTGCTGAAGCTTTCTTT.